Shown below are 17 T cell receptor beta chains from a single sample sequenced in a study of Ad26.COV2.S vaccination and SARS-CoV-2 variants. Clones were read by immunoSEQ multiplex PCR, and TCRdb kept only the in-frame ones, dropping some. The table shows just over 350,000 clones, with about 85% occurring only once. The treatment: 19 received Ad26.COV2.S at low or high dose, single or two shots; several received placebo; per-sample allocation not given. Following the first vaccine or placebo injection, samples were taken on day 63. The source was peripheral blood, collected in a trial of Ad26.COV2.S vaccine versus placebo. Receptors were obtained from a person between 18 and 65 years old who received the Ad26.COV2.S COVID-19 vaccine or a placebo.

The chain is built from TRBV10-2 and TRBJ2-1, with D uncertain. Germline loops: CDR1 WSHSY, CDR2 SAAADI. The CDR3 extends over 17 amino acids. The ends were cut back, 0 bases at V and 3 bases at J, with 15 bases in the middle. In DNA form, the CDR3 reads TGCGCCAGCAGTGAGTCGACTCAGGAGACCAACTACAATGAGCAGTTCTTC. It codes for CASSESTQETNYNEQFF.

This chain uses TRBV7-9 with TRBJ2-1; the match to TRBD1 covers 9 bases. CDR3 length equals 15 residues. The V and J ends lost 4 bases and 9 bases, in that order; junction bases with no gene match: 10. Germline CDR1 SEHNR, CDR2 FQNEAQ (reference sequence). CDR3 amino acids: CASSSRQGGFGEQFF. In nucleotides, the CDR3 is TGTGCCAGCAGCTCGAGACAGGGGGGATTTGGTGAGCAGTTCTTC.

The chain's CDR3 is CASSLAMGSPDTQYF. The CDR3 DNA reads as TGTGCCAGCAGCTTAGCGATGGGTTCCCCAGATACGCAGTATTTT. The chain couples TRBV7-9 to TRBJ2-3; unclear D gene. The germline V gene encodes CDR1 SEHNR and CDR2 FQNEAQ (reference sequence). Trimming shortened V by 0 bases and J by 4 bases, and 11 bases separated the two germline ends. The CDR3 spans 15 residues.

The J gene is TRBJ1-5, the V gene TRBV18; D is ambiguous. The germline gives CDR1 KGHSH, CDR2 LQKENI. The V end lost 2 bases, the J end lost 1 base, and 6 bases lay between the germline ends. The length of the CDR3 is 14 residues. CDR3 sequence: CASSPAASNQPQHF. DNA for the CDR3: TGTGCCAGCTCACCAGCCGCGAGCAATCAGCCCCAGCATTTT.

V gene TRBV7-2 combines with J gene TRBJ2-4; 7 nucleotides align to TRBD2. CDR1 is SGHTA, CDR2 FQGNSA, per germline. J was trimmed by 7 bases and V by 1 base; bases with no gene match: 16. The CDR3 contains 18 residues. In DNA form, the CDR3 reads TGTGCCAGCAGCTTAGTATCAGTTGGGGCGGGAGATCGTAACATTCAGTACTTC. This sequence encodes CASSLVSVGAGDRNIQYF.

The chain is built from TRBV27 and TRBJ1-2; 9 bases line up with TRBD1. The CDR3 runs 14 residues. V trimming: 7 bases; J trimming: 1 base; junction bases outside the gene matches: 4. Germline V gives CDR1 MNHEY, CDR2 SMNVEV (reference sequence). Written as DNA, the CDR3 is TGTGCCAGCACCGCGACAGGGGGTAACTATGGCTACACCTTC. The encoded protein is CASTATGGNYGYTF.

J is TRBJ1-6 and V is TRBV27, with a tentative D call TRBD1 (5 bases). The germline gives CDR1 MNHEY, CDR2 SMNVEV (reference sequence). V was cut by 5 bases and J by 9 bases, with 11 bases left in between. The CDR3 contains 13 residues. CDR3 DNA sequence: TGTGCCAGCAGTCCAAGGGGACGTTCACCCCTCCACTTT. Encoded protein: CASSPRGRSPLHF.

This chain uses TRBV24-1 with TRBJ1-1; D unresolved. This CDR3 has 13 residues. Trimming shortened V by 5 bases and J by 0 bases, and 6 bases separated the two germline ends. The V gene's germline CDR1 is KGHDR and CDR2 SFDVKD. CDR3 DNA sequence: TGTGCCACCAGTGCCAGGTTGAACACTGAAGCTTTCTTT. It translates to CATSARLNTEAFF.

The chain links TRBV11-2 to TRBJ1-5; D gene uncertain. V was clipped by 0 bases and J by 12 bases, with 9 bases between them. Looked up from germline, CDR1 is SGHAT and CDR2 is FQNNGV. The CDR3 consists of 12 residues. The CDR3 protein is CASSLDPGFQHF. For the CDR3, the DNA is TGTGCCAGCAGCTTAGATCCCGGCTTCCAGCATTTT. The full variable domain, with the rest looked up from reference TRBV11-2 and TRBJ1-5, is EAGVAQSPRYKIIEKRQSVAFWCNPISGHATLYWYQQILGQGPKLLIQFQNNGVVDDSQLPKDRFSAERLKGVDSTLKIQPAKLEDSAVYLCASSLDPGFQHFGDGTRLSIL.

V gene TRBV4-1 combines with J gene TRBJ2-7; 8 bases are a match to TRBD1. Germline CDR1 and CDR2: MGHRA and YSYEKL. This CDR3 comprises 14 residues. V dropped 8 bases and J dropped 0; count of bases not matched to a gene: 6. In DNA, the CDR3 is TGCGCCAGCGCTAGAGGACAGGGCTCCTACGAGCAGTACTTC. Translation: CASARGQGSYEQYF.

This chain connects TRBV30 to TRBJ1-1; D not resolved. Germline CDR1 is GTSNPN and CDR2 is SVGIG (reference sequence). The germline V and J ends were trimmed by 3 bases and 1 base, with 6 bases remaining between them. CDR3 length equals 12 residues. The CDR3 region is CAWRTANTEAFF. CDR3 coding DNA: TGTGCCTGGAGGACGGCGAACACTGAAGCTTTCTTT.

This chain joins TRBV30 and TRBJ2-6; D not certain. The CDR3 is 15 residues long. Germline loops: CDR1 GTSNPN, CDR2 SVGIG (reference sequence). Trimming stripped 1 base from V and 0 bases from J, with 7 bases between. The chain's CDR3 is CAWSGLGSGANVLTF. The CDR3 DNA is TGTGCCTGGAGTGGTTTGGGCTCTGGGGCCAACGTCCTGACTTTC. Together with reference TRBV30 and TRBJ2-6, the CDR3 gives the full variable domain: SQTIHQWPATLVQPVGSPLSLECTVEGTSNPNLYWYRQAAGRGLQLLFYSVGIGQISSEVPQNLSASRPQDRQFILSSKKLLLSDSGFYLCAWSGLGSGANVLTFGAGSRLTVL.

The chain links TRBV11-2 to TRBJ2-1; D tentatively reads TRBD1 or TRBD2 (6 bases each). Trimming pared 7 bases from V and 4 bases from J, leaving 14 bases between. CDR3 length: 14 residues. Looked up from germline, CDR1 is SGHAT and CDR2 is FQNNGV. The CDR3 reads CASTERGVYNEQFF. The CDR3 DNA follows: TGTGCCAGCACCGAAAGGGGGGTTTACAATGAGCAGTTCTTC.

Here the CDR3 reads CASSQETRGSSPLHF. The CDR3 DNA reads TGCGCCAGCAGCCAAGAGACCAGGGGATCTTCACCCCTCCACTTT. V usage is TRBV4-3 and J usage is TRBJ1-6, with D possibly being TRBD1 (6 bases). Germline V gene data show CDR1 as LGHNA and CDR2 as YSLEER. CDR3 length: 15 residues. V lost 0 bases and J 9 bases, leaving 12 bases between the germline ends.

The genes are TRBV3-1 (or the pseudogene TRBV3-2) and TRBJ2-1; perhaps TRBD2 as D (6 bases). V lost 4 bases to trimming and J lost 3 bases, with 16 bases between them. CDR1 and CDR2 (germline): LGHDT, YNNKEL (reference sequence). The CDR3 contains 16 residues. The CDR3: CASSPPLWGLYNEQFF. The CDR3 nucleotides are TGTGCCAGCAGCCCGCCCTTGTGGGGACTCTACAATGAGCAGTTCTTC.

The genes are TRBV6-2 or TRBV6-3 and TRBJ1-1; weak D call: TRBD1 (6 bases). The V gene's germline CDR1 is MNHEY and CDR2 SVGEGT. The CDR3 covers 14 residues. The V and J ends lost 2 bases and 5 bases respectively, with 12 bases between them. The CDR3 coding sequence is TGTGCCAGCAGTTACAGAGGGGGTCGGACTGAAGCTTTCTTT. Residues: CASSYRGGRTEAFF.

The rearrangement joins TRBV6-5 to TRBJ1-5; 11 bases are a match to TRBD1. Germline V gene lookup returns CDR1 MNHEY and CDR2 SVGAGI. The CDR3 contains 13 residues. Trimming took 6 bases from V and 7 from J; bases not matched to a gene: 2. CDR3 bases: TGTGCCAGCAGAGGACAGGGGGCCCAGCCCCAGCATTTT. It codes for CASRGQGAQPQHF.